This T cell receptor beta chain emerged from a study of blood T cell repertoires in COVID-19. Study-level information: Sites in the United States, Italy and Spain provided acute and convalescent COVID-19 samples. PBMCs, B-cell-depleted T cells, or T cells were the source of the cDNA or gDNA that made up the material.

Source study methods: Counts of nucleated cells, estimated from reference gene primer amplification, were obtained. Data came from immunoSEQ multiplex PCR; TCRdb stores just in-frame clones and leaves some out. Clone size and the V and J calls come from that table; the DNA yielded D and trimming. The sample consists of roughly 100,000 clones, about 86% of them appearing once. The CDR3 length is 13 residues. V lost 1 base, J lost 2 bases, and 5 bases lay in between. The germline gives CDR1 SGHVS, CDR2 FNYEAQ. This chain joins TRBV7-6 and TRBJ2-5, with no clear D. This sequence originates from a woman older than 75 with active or convalescent COVID-19. Sample: peripheral blood. CDR3 sequence reads: CASSLVTQETQYF. The CDR3 bases are TGTGCCAGCAGCTTAGTAACTCAAGAGACCCAGTACTTC.